The TCR beta chain under discussion was sequenced for a study of cytomegalovirus exposure and HLA in healthy donors. This CDR3 has 15 residues. The V end lost 5 bases, the J end lost 4 bases, and 15 bases lay between the germline ends. Germline V gives CDR1 SGHTA, CDR2 FQGTGA. In the PCR, 60 Vbeta and 13 Jbeta primers were used. The data were produced by immunoSEQ multiplex PCR, yet TCRdb's version contains in-frame clones alone and is incomplete. There are over 75,000 clones in the sample, with 0.58% held by the top ten. Concerning this clone: Its antigen remains unidentified.

Study-wide results and caveats: Researchers reported that three CMV-associated chains were confirmed in vitro as CMV antigen-specific. A further, later analysis showed that HLA-associated TCR beta chains (compared with equally common others) were more clonally expanded.

The gene calls are TRBV7-3 and TRBJ1-3; no firm D call. This clonotype was sampled from a man aged 50-60 years in good health and CMV-seronegative. Sequenced: PBMCs. CDR3 sequence (DNA): TGTGCCAGCAGCCCGAATTCGGGAGGGGGAAACACCATATATTTT. Translating it yields CASSPNSGGGNTIYF.